The 23 T cell receptor beta chains in this list originate from one sample, sequenced in a study of cytomegalovirus exposure and HLA in healthy donors. Both 60 Vbeta primers and 13 Jbeta primers went into the PCR. The table came from immunoSEQ multiplex PCR; TCRdb's copy has only in-frame clones and leaves some out. Here the sample spans around 150,000 clones, approximately 62% being singletons. The specimen was PBMCs. The receptors were gathered from a human donor in good health.

V is TRBV11-3 and J is TRBJ1-4; 9 nucleotides agree with TRBD1. CDR1 SGHNT and CDR2 YENEEA come from the germline V gene. The trim removed 5 bases at V and 12 bases at J, leaving 13 bases unmatched. This CDR3 is 15 amino acids long. The CDR3 sequence: CASSPDRQGVGELFF. The CDR3 region has the DNA TGTGCCAGCAGCCCGGACAGACAGGGGGTAGGGGAACTGTTTTTT.

The chain combines TRBV18 with TRBJ1-1; the D is unclear. CDR3 length: 13 residues. Trimming took 5 bases from V and 5 from J, leaving 12 bases between them. CDR1 KGHSH and CDR2 LQKENI come from the germline V gene. CDR3 in amino acids: CASSTSPSTEAFF. CDR3 nucleotides: TGTGCCAGCTCAACTTCTCCCTCGACTGAAGCTTTCTTT.

The chain carries TRBV2 and TRBJ2-5; TRBD1 might be the D (5 bases). From germline, CDR1 is SNHLY and CDR2 FYNNEI. The CDR3 spans 16 residues. The V and J ends lost 6 bases and 2 bases respectively, with 19 bases between them. CDR3 bases: TGTGCCAGCAGCAAGGGGTTGGGTTCGGGTCAAGAGACCCAGTACTTC. Protein: CASSKGLGSGQETQYF.

This sequence joins TRBV7-9 and TRBJ1-3, with TRBD1 as a possible D gene (5 bases). The germline gives CDR1 SEHNR, CDR2 FQNEAQ (reference sequence). The germline V and J ends were trimmed by 4 bases and 0 bases, with 13 bases remaining between them. The length of the CDR3 is 16 residues. CDR3 region: CASSWGGENSGNTIYF. The CDR3 DNA follows: TGTGCCAGCAGCTGGGGCGGGGAGAACTCTGGAAACACCATATATTTT. The full variable domain, rest sourced from reference TRBV7-9 and TRBJ1-3, is DTGVSQNPRHKITKRGQNVTFRCDPISEHNRLYWYRQTLGQGPEFLTYFQNEAQLEKSRLLSDRFSAERPKGSFSTLEIQRTEQGDSAMYLCASSWGGENSGNTIYFGEGSWLTVV.

This sequence joins TRBV7-9 and TRBJ2-2; a possible D gene is TRBD1 (6 bases). The CDR3 contains 14 residues. Germline lookup yields CDR1 SEHNR and CDR2 FQNEAQ (reference sequence). V was shortened by 4 bases and J by 4 bases, with 10 bases between the two germline ends. CDR3 residues: CASSSQGTTGELFF. The CDR3, as DNA: TGTGCCAGCAGCTCACAGGGTACCACCGGGGAGCTGTTTTTT.

This clone came up a few times. The V call is TRBV10-3, the J call TRBJ1-1; 7 positions agree with TRBD1. Germline-derived CDR1 and CDR2 are ENHRY and SYGVKD. This CDR3 contains 16 residues. The junction had 9 bases not matched to a gene; V was cut back by 5 bases and J by 0 bases. CDR3 in amino acids: CAISTGNRGMNTEAFF. The CDR3 DNA sequence: TGTGCCATCAGTACCGGAAACAGGGGCATGAACACTGAAGCTTTCTTT.

V gene TRBV18 combines with J gene TRBJ2-7; 7 nucleotides line up with TRBD2. V gave up 2 bases and J gave up 4 bases; unmatched junction bases: 14. CDR1 and CDR2 (germline): KGHSH, LQKENI. This CDR3 contains 17 residues. The CDR3 here is CASSPINPTSFRYEQYF. Here the CDR3 DNA reads TGTGCCAGCTCACCAATAAACCCGACTAGCTTCCGTTACGAGCAGTACTTC.

The chain links TRBV25-1 to TRBJ2-3; weak D call: TRBD2 (6 bases). CDR3 length: 14 amino acids. The germline V and J ends were trimmed by 5 bases and 5 bases, with 14 bases remaining between them. CDR1 is MGHDK and CDR2 is SYGVNS in the germline V gene. The CDR3 DNA is TGTGCCAGCAGTTTCCGGGAGTTGGGAGATACGCAGTATTTT. This codes for CASSFRELGDTQYF.

This chain joins TRBV13 and TRBJ1-2; 8 nucleotides align to TRBD1. This CDR3 contains 14 residues. In germline, CDR1 is PRHDT, CDR2 FYEKMQ (reference sequence). The V segment lost 5 bases and the J segment 4 bases; nucleotides outside the gene matches: 6. As DNA, the CDR3 is TGTGCCAGCAGCATCGGACAGGGCGTCTATGGCTACACCTTC. Residues: CASSIGQGVYGYTF.

This chain uses TRBV9 with TRBJ2-7; no reliable D call. The germline gives CDR1 SGDLS, CDR2 YYNGEE. Trimming removed 2 bases at V and 4 bases at J, with 28 bases between. This CDR3 comprises 19 residues. The CDR3 sequence: CASSVAPSSGSPTLYEQYF. DNA for the CDR3: TGTGCCAGCAGCGTGGCCCCTTCATCCGGTAGCCCTACTCTTTACGAGCAGTACTTC.

The sample holds a few counts of this clone. The chain links TRBV19 to TRBJ2-3; D is perhaps TRBD2 (6 bases). CDR3 size: 16 residues. Germline CDR1 is LNHDA and CDR2 is SQIVND (reference sequence). V lost 7 bases and J 2 bases, leaving 19 bases between the germline ends. CDR3 amino acids: CASNFGGGPDTDTQYF. The CDR3, as DNA: TGTGCCAGTAACTTTGGAGGAGGGCCTGACACAGATACGCAGTATTTT.

The J gene is TRBJ2-7, the V gene TRBV5-4, with 7 bases fitting TRBD1. Per the germline V gene, CDR1 is SGHNT and CDR2 is YYREEE (reference sequence). V was pared by 4 bases and J by 7 bases, with 8 bases of the junction left unmatched. CDR3 length equals 13 residues. CDR3 region: CASSLGGTREQYF. CDR3 nucleotides: TGTGCCAGCAGCCTAGGGGGCACACGGGAGCAGTACTTC.

The chain couples TRBV19 to TRBJ2-7, with D tentatively TRBD2 (6 bases). The CDR3 has 17 amino acids. V lost 7 bases to trimming and J lost 1 base, with 23 bases between them. CDR1 is LNHDA, CDR2 SQIVND, per germline (reference sequence). This CDR3 reads CASKPVQAGTPSYEQYF. The CDR3 bases are TGTGCCAGTAAACCAGTTCAAGCGGGCACGCCTTCCTACGAGCAGTACTTC.

As for this clone: One end of the junction is discordant with germline, which a read error may explain. The genes are TRBV19 and TRBJ1-2; possible D gene TRBD1, 5 bases. Per germline, CDR1 LNHDA and CDR2 SQIVND (reference sequence). The CDR3 has 15 amino acids. CDR3 amino acids: CASSILAGRNSGYTF. The CDR3 DNA follows: TGTGCCAGTAGTATCTTGGCAGGGAGGAACTCTGGCTACACCTTC. The complete variable domain, with remaining parts taken from reference TRBV19 and TRBJ1-2, reads DGGITQSPKYLFRKEGQNVTLSCEQNLNHDAMYWYRQDPGQGLRLIYYSQIVNDFQKGDIAEGYSVSREKKESFPLTVTSAQKNPTAFYLCASSILAGRNSGYTFGSGTRLTVV.

The chain couples TRBV7-3 to TRBJ2-1; possible D gene TRBD1, 5 bases. The V end lost 4 bases, the J end lost 10 bases, and 8 bases lay between the germline ends. Germline V gene lookup returns CDR1 SGHTA and CDR2 FQGTGA. This CDR3 contains 11 residues. The CDR3 DNA reads TGTGCCAGCAGCTCCGGACAAGAGCAGTTCTTC. This translates into CASSSGQEQFF.

V gene TRBV29-1 combines with J gene TRBJ2-5, with D perhaps TRBD2 (5 bases). Trimming left V 5 bases short and J 0 bases short, with 13 bases between. The germline gives CDR1 SQVTM, CDR2 ANQGSEA. The CDR3 has 14 amino acids. In DNA, the CDR3 is TGCAGCGTTTTCGGAGGCTACAACCAAGAGACCCAGTACTTC. This codes for CSVFGGYNQETQYF. Full variable domain (missing parts from reference TRBV29-1 and TRBJ2-5): SAVISQKPSRDICQRGTSLTIQCQVDSQVTMMFWYRQQPGQSLTLIATANQGSEATYESGFVIDKFPISRPNLTFSTLTVSNMSPEDSSIYLCSVFGGYNQETQYFGPGTRLLVL.

V usage is TRBV29-1 and J usage is TRBJ1-1; D is undetermined. V was clipped by 2 bases and J by 6 bases, with 7 bases between them. The CDR3 is made up of 11 amino acids. Germline V gene data show CDR1 as SQVTM and CDR2 as ANQGSEA. CDR3 protein: CSVEWSAEAFF. The CDR3 DNA sequence: TGCAGCGTTGAATGGTCGGCTGAAGCTTTCTTT. Supplemented by reference TRBV29-1 and TRBJ1-1, the full variable domain reads SAVISQKPSRDICQRGTSLTIQCQVDSQVTMMFWYRQQPGQSLTLIATANQGSEATYESGFVIDKFPISRPNLTFSTLTVSNMSPEDSSIYLCSVEWSAEAFFGQGTRLTVV.

The chain joins TRBV7-2 to TRBJ2-7; D is possibly TRBD1 (6 bases). Per the germline V gene, CDR1 is SGHTA and CDR2 is FQGNSA. V gave up 1 base and J gave up 5 bases, with 15 bases separating them. The length of the CDR3 is 15 residues. The CDR3 DNA follows: TGTGCCAGCAGCTTAGTGGCAGGGCAGGGGAACGAGCAGTACTTC. This translates into CASSLVAGQGNEQYF.

The genes are TRBV28 and TRBJ1-1; 9 bases match TRBD1. There are 16 residues in the CDR3. The J segment lost 1 base and the V segment lost 6 bases, leaving 9 bases of the junction unmatched. CDR1 and CDR2 from the germline V gene are MDHEN and SYDVKM. The CDR3: CASRPWGQGENTEAFF. CDR3 coding DNA: TGTGCCAGCAGACCTTGGGGACAGGGAGAGAACACTGAAGCTTTCTTT.

This clone occurred a few times. The gene calls are TRBV4-1 and TRBJ2-1; TRBD2 matches 12 bases. Looked up from germline, CDR1 is MGHRA and CDR2 is YSYEKL. V lost 9 bases to trimming and J lost 6 bases; unmatched junction nucleotides: 3. This CDR3 contains 13 residues. This CDR3 is CASRLAGANEQFF. CDR3 DNA: TGCGCCAGTAGACTAGCGGGAGCCAATGAGCAGTTCTTC.

This clone was picked up a small number of times. The J gene is TRBJ2-2, the V gene TRBV4-3, with TRBD2 as a possible D gene (6 bases). V was shortened by 1 base and J by 4 bases, with 13 bases between the two germline ends. CDR1 is LGHNA, CDR2 YSLEER, per germline. This CDR3 spans 16 amino acids. The CDR3: CASSQGIRGSTGELFF. The CDR3 DNA is TGCGCCAGCAGCCAAGGGATCCGGGGGAGCACCGGGGAGCTGTTTTTT.

This clone was seen a handful of times. The V and J genes are TRBV2 and TRBJ2-5; D might be TRBD1 (5 bases). CDR3 size: 14 residues. Deletions cut 3 bases from V and 1 base from J, with 9 bases between. CDR1 is SNHLY, CDR2 FYNNEI, per germline. The CDR3 spells CASSDGRGQETQYF. DNA for the CDR3: TGTGCCAGCAGTGATGGAAGGGGCCAAGAGACCCAGTACTTC.

The rearrangement links TRBV28 to TRBJ1-2; D is unclear. This CDR3 is built from 14 residues. Between the trimmed V and J ends, which lost 2 bases and 1 base, there was a span of 8 bases. Germline V gene lookup returns CDR1 MDHEN and CDR2 SYDVKM. CDR3 in DNA: TGTGCCAGCAGTTTACGACAAGATAACTATGGCTACACCTTC. Translated: CASSLRQDNYGYTF.